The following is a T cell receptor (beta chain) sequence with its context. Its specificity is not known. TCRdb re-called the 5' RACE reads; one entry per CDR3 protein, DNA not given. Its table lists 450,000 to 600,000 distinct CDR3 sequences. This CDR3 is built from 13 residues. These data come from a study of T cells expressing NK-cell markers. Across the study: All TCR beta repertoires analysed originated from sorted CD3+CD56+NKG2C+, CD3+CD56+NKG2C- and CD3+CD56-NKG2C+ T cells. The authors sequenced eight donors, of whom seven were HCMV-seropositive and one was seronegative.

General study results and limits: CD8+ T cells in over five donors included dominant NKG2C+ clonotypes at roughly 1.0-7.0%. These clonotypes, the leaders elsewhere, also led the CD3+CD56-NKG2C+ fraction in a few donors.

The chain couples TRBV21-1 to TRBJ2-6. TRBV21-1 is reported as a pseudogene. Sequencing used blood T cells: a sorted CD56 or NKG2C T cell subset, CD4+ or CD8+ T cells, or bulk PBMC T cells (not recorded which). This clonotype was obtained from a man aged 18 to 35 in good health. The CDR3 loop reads CASSKGGANVLTF.